These T cell receptor beta chains were read from a single sample in a study of cytomegalovirus exposure and HLA in healthy donors. TCRdb's table, derived via immunoSEQ multiplex PCR, lists solely in-frame clones and lacks some. The sample yields some 180,000 clones, roughly four fifths seen once. The sequencing sample was made of PBMCs. The receptor set was obtained from a young man in good health and CMV-seronegative. Both conserved end residues are part of each CDR3. A D gene is named only where the DNA matches it firmly. Only part of the rows carry a size: once, few, many, or a class if the clone is expanded.

d_call,v_call,clone_size,cdr3_length,j_call,cdr3_nt,cdr3_aa
NA,TRBV27,NA,15,TRBJ1-1,TGTGCCAGCAGTTTATCGGGCAGGGAGAACACTGAAGCTTTCTTT,CASSLSGRENTEAFF
NA,TRBV14,NA,15,TRBJ1-4,TGTGCCAGCAGCCAACCAGCGCTAGTTAATGAAAAACTGTTTTTT,CASSQPALVNEKLFF
NA,TRBV6-1,NA,14,TRBJ1-1,TGTGCCAGCAGCCGTTCCCAGTCGAACACTGAAGCTTTCTTT,CASSRSQSNTEAFF
TRBD1,TRBV20-1,NA,11,TRBJ1-1,TGCAGTGCTAGGATGGACAGGGGAGCTTTCTTT,CSARMDRGAFF
TRBD2,TRBV4-1,NA,16,TRBJ2-7,TGCGCCAGCAGCCCAGATTGGACTAGCGGGACCTACGAGCAGTACTTC,CASSPDWTSGTYEQYF
NA,TRBV5-6,NA,15,TRBJ1-3,TGTGCCAGCAGCCGGGGGTCCTTCTCTGGAAACACCATATATTTT,CASSRGSFSGNTIYF
TRBD2,TRBV7-9,few,15,TRBJ2-1,TGTGCCAGCAGGATAACTAGCGAACTCTACAATGAGCAGTTCTTC,CASRITSELYNEQFF
NA,TRBV2,NA,14,TRBJ1-6,TGTGCCAGTGGGGAGGGGACCTATAATTCACCCCTCCACTTT,CASGEGTYNSPLHF
NA,TRBV7-3,NA,14,TRBJ2-3,TGTGCCAGCAGCTTAACCCGTAGCACAGATACGCAGTATTTT,CASSLTRSTDTQYF
NA,TRBV11-2,once,15,TRBJ2-7,TGTGCCAGCAGCCAAGGCGGTTATCGCTCCTACGAGCAGTACTTC,CASSQGGYRSYEQYF
NA,TRBV5-1,NA,14,TRBJ2-7,TGCGCCAGCAGCTTGGCCGGCGGTAGGTACGAGCAGTACTTC,CASSLAGGRYEQYF
NA,TRBV28,NA,13,TRBJ1-2,TGTGCCAGCAGGTCGCAGGGGTACTATGGCTACACCTTC,CASRSQGYYGYTF
TRBD1,TRBV13,NA,12,TRBJ2-1,TGTGCCAGCAGCGCCCAGGGGGCTGAGCAGTTCTTC,CASSAQGAEQFF
TRBD1,TRBV11-2,NA,14,TRBJ2-4,TGTGCCAGCAGCTTGGGACAGGGCAAAAACATTCAGTACTTC,CASSLGQGKNIQYF
NA,TRBV5-8,NA,14,TRBJ1-1,TGTGCCAGCAGCTTGCGAGGACAGCACACTGAAGCTTTCTTT,CASSLRGQHTEAFF
TRBD1,TRBV6-1,NA,14,TRBJ1-2,TGTGCCAGCAGTGCTGAGACAGGGCCCTATGGCTACACCTTC,CASSAETGPYGYTF
NA,TRBV7-3,NA,13,TRBJ2-5,TGTGCCAGCAGCTTAAAGCTAGAGCAGACCCAGTACTTC,CASSLKLEQTQYF
TRBD2,TRBV6-6,NA,15,TRBJ2-5,TGTGCCAGCAGTTTTAGCGGGAGTAACAGAGAGACCCAGTACTTC,CASSFSGSNRETQYF